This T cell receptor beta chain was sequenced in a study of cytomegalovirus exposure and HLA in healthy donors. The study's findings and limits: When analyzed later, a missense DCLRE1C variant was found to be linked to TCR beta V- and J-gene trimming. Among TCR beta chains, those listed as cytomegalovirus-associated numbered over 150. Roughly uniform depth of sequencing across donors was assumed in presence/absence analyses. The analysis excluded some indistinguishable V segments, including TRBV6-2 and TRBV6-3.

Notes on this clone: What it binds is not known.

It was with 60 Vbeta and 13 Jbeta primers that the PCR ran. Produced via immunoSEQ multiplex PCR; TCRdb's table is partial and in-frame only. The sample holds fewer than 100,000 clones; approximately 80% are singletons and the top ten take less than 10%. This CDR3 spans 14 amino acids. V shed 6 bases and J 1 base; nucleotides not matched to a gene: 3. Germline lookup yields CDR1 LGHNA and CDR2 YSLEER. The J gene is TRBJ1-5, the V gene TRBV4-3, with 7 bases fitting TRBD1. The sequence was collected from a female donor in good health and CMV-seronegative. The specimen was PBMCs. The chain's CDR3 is CASSPTGSNQPQHF. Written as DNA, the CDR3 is TGCGCCAGCAGTCCGACAGGGAGCAATCAGCCCCAGCATTTT.